A single sample is the source of the 32 T cell receptor beta chains below, sequenced in a study of blood T cell repertoires in COVID-19. The repertoire was sequenced with immunoSEQ multiplex PCR; TCRdb's copy has only in-frame clones and lacks some. The table includes tens of thousands of clones, approximately 80% detected once. Input material: peripheral blood. These TCRs come from a man older than 75 with active COVID-19.

The rearrangement links TRBV14 to TRBJ1-2; TRBD1 agrees at 8 bases. The length of the CDR3 is 16 residues. CDR1 is SGHDN, CDR2 FVKESK, per germline. V gave up 2 bases and J gave up 3 bases; unmatched junction bases: 8. CDR3: CASSQKSGTGYYGYTF. CDR3 in DNA: TGTGCCAGCAGCCAAAAATCCGGGACAGGATACTATGGCTACACCTTC. Together with reference TRBV14 and TRBJ1-2, the CDR3 gives the full variable domain: EAGVTQFPSHSVIEKGQTVTLRCDPISGHDNLYWYRRVMGKEIKFLLHFVKESKQDESGMPNNRFLAERTGGTYSTLKVQPAELEDSGVYFCASSQKSGTGYYGYTFGSGTRLTVV.

CDR3 nucleotide sequence: TGTGCCACCAGCAGAGATTTGGGGGCTGGTGAAAAACTGTTTTTT. Translation: CATSRDLGAGEKLFF. The V and J genes are TRBV15 and TRBJ1-4, with a weak D call TRBD1 (6 bases). The CDR3 length is 15 residues. Trimming removed 0 bases at V and 7 bases at J, with 12 bases between. Germline-derived CDR1 and CDR2 are LNHNV and YYDKDF (reference sequence).

This clone has only a few counts. The chain joins TRBV18 to TRBJ2-4; possible D gene TRBD1, 6 bases. The CDR3 is 14 amino acids. V was clipped by 0 bases and J by 7 bases, with 10 bases between them. Germline lookup yields CDR1 KGHSH and CDR2 LQKENI. CDR3 in amino acids: CASSPPGAVNIQYF. Written as DNA, the CDR3 is TGTGCCAGCTCACCACCGGGGGCGGTGAACATTCAGTACTTC.

Here the CDR3 DNA reads TGTGCCAGCAGGCCCCAGGGGGCTCAAGGAGATACGCAGTATTTT. It codes for CASRPQGAQGDTQYF. This sequence joins TRBV6-5 and TRBJ2-3, with 8 positions matching TRBD1. Germline CDR1 is MNHEY and CDR2 is SVGAGI. The V and J ends lost 6 bases and 5 bases, in that order; junction bases with no gene match: 10. The CDR3 runs to 15 residues.

V and J are TRBV5-4 and TRBJ1-2; the D is unclear. Trimming cost V 4 bases and J 3 bases, with 16 bases left between them. This CDR3 is built from 15 residues. The germline V gene encodes CDR1 SGHNT and CDR2 YYREEE (reference sequence). As DNA, the CDR3 is TGTGCCAGCAGCCAACCCCCCTACAGTTACTATGGCTACACCTTC. It translates to CASSQPPYSYYGYTF. Using reference TRBV5-4 and TRBJ1-2 for the parts outside the CDR3, the full variable domain is ETGVTQSPTHLIKTRGQQVTLRCSSQSGHNTVSWYQQALGQGPQFIFQYYREEENGRGNFPPRFSGLQFPNYSSELNVNALELDDSALYLCASSQPPYSYYGYTFGSGTRLTVV.

This clone appeared a single time. The chain joins TRBV6-2 or TRBV6-3 to TRBJ1-5; perhaps TRBD1 as D (5 bases). Germline values: CDR1 MNHEY, CDR2 SVGEGT. CDR3 length: 15 residues. V gave up 2 bases and J gave up 1 base, with 9 bases separating them. The CDR3 coding sequence is TGTGCCAGCAGTTACCAGGGTACGAGCAATCAGCCCCAGCATTTT. It is translated as CASSYQGTSNQPQHF.

This clone was seen a single time. The V and J genes are TRBV20-1 and TRBJ2-5; the D is unclear. From germline, CDR1 is DFQATT and CDR2 SNEGSKA (reference sequence). Trimming pared 5 bases from V and 9 bases from J, leaving 7 bases between. There are 9 residues in the CDR3. In nucleotides, the CDR3 is TGCAGTGCTGTCCAGGCCCAGTACTTC. As protein: CSAVQAQYF.

V usage is TRBV11-1 and J usage is TRBJ1-2; D is unclear. V shed 1 base and J shed 1 base, with 10 bases lying between them. CDR3 length: 15 residues. Germline V gene lookup returns CDR1 SGHAT and CDR2 FQDESV (reference sequence). The CDR3 sequence: CASSLDVGRNYGYTF. DNA of the CDR3: TGTGCCAGCAGCTTAGACGTCGGTCGTAACTATGGCTACACCTTC. The full variable domain, completed using reference TRBV11-1 and TRBJ1-2, is EAEVAQSPRYKITEKSQAVAFWCDPISGHATLYWYRQILGQGPELLVQFQDESVVDDSQLPKDRFSAERLKGVDSTLKIQPAELGDSAMYLCASSLDVGRNYGYTFGSGTRLTVV.

This chain connects TRBV5-4 to TRBJ1-4, with TRBD1 matching 8 bases. Trimming took 0 bases from V and 6 from J; bases not matched to a gene: 7. Germline-derived CDR1 and CDR2 are SGHNT and YYREEE (reference sequence). The CDR3 consists of 16 residues. The CDR3 region is CASSLGNRGGYEKLFF. The CDR3 DNA follows: TGTGCCAGCAGCTTGGGCAACAGGGGGGGATATGAAAAACTGTTTTTT. The whole variable domain, remainder taken from reference TRBV5-4 and TRBJ1-4, is ETGVTQSPTHLIKTRGQQVTLRCSSQSGHNTVSWYQQALGQGPQFIFQYYREEENGRGNFPPRFSGLQFPNYSSELNVNALELDDSALYLCASSLGNRGGYEKLFFGSGTQLSVL.

The chain joins TRBV19 to TRBJ1-4; no reliable D call. The V and J ends lost 8 bases and 5 bases respectively, with 12 bases between them. This CDR3 is 13 amino acids long. The V gene's germline CDR1 is LNHDA and CDR2 SQIVND (reference sequence). As DNA, the CDR3 is TGTGCCAGTTGCCAGCGTCAAAATGAAAAACTGTTTTTT. Encoded protein: CASCQRQNEKLFF.

V gene TRBV28 combines with J gene TRBJ1-1; 8 bases agree with TRBD1. This CDR3 contains 14 residues. J gave up 0 bases and V 6 bases, and 3 bases lay outside the gene matches. Germline CDR1 is MDHEN and CDR2 is SYDVKM. This chain's CDR3 is CASSRDRLNTEAFF. CDR3 DNA: TGTGCCAGCAGCCGGGACAGGTTGAACACTGAAGCTTTCTTT.

This chain links TRBV4-2 with TRBJ2-7; TRBD2 matches at 10 bases. This CDR3 is built from 16 residues. In germline, CDR1 is LGHNA, CDR2 YNFKEQ. The V segment lost 2 bases and the J segment 2 bases; nucleotides outside the gene matches: 6. CDR3 coding DNA: TGTGCCAGCAGCCAATTCGGACTAGCGGAGACCTACGAGCAGTACTTC. The encoded protein is CASSQFGLAETYEQYF.

The gene calls are TRBV19 and TRBJ1-2; D is possibly TRBD1 (5 bases). The CDR3 is 14 amino acids. V lost 7 bases to trimming and J lost 1 base, with 13 bases between them. Germline V CDR1 and CDR2: LNHDA, SQIVND (reference sequence). CDR3 loop: CASKEGTGNYGYTF. In DNA form, the CDR3 reads TGTGCCAGTAAGGAGGGGACGGGTAACTATGGCTACACCTTC.

The rearrangement joins TRBV3-1 (or the pseudogene TRBV3-2) to TRBJ2-7; D perhaps matches TRBD1 (6 bases). CDR1 LGHDT and CDR2 YNNKEL come from the germline V gene (reference sequence). The CDR3 loop spans 15 amino acids. The V end lost 4 bases, the J end lost 6 bases, and 19 bases lay between the germline ends. CDR3 loop: CASSPDGTRRIEQYF. The CDR3 region has the DNA TGTGCCAGCAGCCCGGACGGGACACGGAGGATCGAGCAGTACTTC.

This clone was recorded only once. J is TRBJ2-3 and V is TRBV15, with D tentatively TRBD2 (6 bases). Germline V gene sequence: CDR1 LNHNV, CDR2 YYDKDF (reference sequence). This CDR3 spans 15 amino acids. V lost 4 bases, J lost 1 base, and 12 bases lay in between. CDR3 DNA sequence: TGTGCCACCAGCACGAACTTAGCGGGCACAGATACGCAGTATTTT. Residues: CATSTNLAGTDTQYF.

V is TRBV6-5 and J is TRBJ2-5; 9 bases map to TRBD2. CDR3 length: 16 residues. In germline, CDR1 is MNHEY, CDR2 SVGAGI. V trimming: 0 bases; J trimming: 1 base; junction bases outside the gene matches: 3. As DNA, the CDR3 is TGTGCCAGCAGTTACTCGCGCGGGAGGGGCCAAGAGACCCAGTACTTC. Translation gives CASSYSRGRGQETQYF.

The chain carries TRBV5-4 and TRBJ1-2; possible D gene TRBD1, 6 bases. With 3 bases removed from V and 2 bases from J, the gap between germline ends came to 11 bases. Germline V gene sequence: CDR1 SGHNT, CDR2 YYREEE (reference sequence). The CDR3 is made up of 14 amino acids. CDR3 residues: CASSSPGQNYGYTF. For the CDR3, the DNA is TGTGCCAGCAGCTCGCCAGGACAGAACTATGGCTACACCTTC.

This chain links TRBV27 with TRBJ2-3; D might be TRBD1 (6 bases). The CDR3 has 15 residues. Trimming removed 7 bases at V and 1 base at J, with 15 bases between. Looked up from germline, CDR1 is MNHEY and CDR2 is SMNVEV (reference sequence). CDR3 nucleotides: TGTGCCAGCACCCCGCAGGGGATCGGCACAGATACGCAGTATTTT. Translated: CASTPQGIGTDTQYF.

The chain carries TRBV6-5 and TRBJ1-1; 8 nucleotides agree with TRBD1. With 5 bases clipped from V and 10 bases from J, the junction kept 9 bases outside the gene matches. This CDR3 is built from 13 residues. CDR1 and CDR2 (germline): MNHEY, SVGAGI. The CDR3 DNA reads as TGTGCCAGCAGTAAGGACAGGGTAGCAGGAGCTTTCTTT. It codes for CASSKDRVAGAFF.

The chain has TRBV27 and TRBJ1-2, with TRBD1 matching over 7 bases. In germline, CDR1 is MNHEY, CDR2 SMNVEV (reference sequence). CDR3 length: 16 amino acids. V was pared by 5 bases and J by 0 bases, with 9 bases of the junction left unmatched. The CDR3 DNA reads TGTGCCAGCAGTACCTTCAGACAGGGTTCTAACTATGGCTACACCTTC. This encodes CASSTFRQGSNYGYTF.

V usage is TRBV19 and J usage is TRBJ2-6; possible D gene TRBD2, 7 bases. This CDR3 region has 17 residues. V lost 7 bases and J 2 bases, leaving 18 bases between the germline ends. Germline lookup yields CDR1 LNHDA and CDR2 SQIVND (reference sequence). In DNA form, the CDR3 reads TGTGCCAGTAAACGGGGGGCCCTTGCCCCTGGGGCCAACGTCCTGACTTTC. It codes for CASKRGALAPGANVLTF. The whole variable domain, filled in from reference TRBV19 and TRBJ2-6, reads DGGITQSPKYLFRKEGQNVTLSCEQNLNHDAMYWYRQDPGQGLRLIYYSQIVNDFQKGDIAEGYSVSREKKESFPLTVTSAQKNPTAFYLCASKRGALAPGANVLTFGAGSRLTVL.

This clone was seen a few times. This chain joins TRBV9 and TRBJ2-1, with 9 bases matching TRBD2. There are 15 residues in the CDR3. Germline values: CDR1 SGDLS, CDR2 YYNGEE. Trimming removed 4 bases from V and 4 bases from J; junction bases left unmatched: 6. Here the CDR3 DNA reads TGTGCCAGCAGCCTTTATAGCGGGGGATACAATGAGCAGTTCTTC. Encoded protein: CASSLYSGGYNEQFF.

This chain connects TRBV5-6 to TRBJ2-2; the match to TRBD1 covers 7 bases. CDR3 length: 15 residues. Germline lookup yields CDR1 SGHDT and CDR2 YYEEEE. V shed 2 bases and J 7 bases; nucleotides not matched to a gene: 8. The CDR3 coding sequence is TGTGCCAGCAGCTTCACAGGGGAGCCTTTCGGGGAGCTGTTTTTT. Amino acids: CASSFTGEPFGELFF.

The chain has TRBV7-9 and TRBJ2-2; D ambiguous. This CDR3 comprises 14 residues. CDR1 SEHNR and CDR2 FQNEAQ come from the germline V gene (reference sequence). Trimming took 4 bases from V and 5 from J, leaving 11 bases between them. The DNA for the CDR3 is TGTGCCAGCAGCTCCGACTCACGGACCGGGGAGCTGTTTTTT. This codes for CASSSDSRTGELFF.

V gene TRBV6-5 combines with J gene TRBJ2-7, with D perhaps matching TRBD1 (5 bases). Trimming pared 6 bases from V and 1 base from J, leaving 16 bases between. This CDR3 spans 15 amino acids. Per germline, CDR1 MNHEY and CDR2 SVGAGI. CDR3 DNA: TGTGCCAGCAGCCGACTGGACACTCTTTCCTACGAGCAGTACTTC. Translation gives CASSRLDTLSYEQYF.

The chain employs TRBV27 and TRBJ1-5; TRBD1 matches 7 bases. This CDR3 contains 15 residues. Looked up from germline, CDR1 is MNHEY and CDR2 is SMNVEV (reference sequence). Unmatched junction bases numbered 7, after V lost 6 bases and J lost 2 bases. The CDR3 protein is CASSFRQGGNQPQHF. Written as DNA, the CDR3 is TGTGCCAGCAGCTTCCGACAGGGTGGCAATCAGCCCCAGCATTTT.

The CDR3 is CASSSGQSYEQYF. DNA for the CDR3: TGTGCCAGCAGCTCGGGACAGTCCTACGAGCAGTACTTC. The V gene is TRBV7-3, the J gene TRBJ2-7, with TRBD1 identical over 7 bases. The CDR3 covers 13 residues. The trim removed 4 bases at V and 1 base at J, leaving 1 base unmatched. Germline CDR1 reads SGHTA; CDR2 reads FQGTGA.

CDR3 in amino acids: CASSLIAGDSYEQYF. The CDR3 DNA follows: TGTGCCAGCAGCTTAATAGCGGGGGATTCCTACGAGCAGTACTTC. V and J are TRBV7-8 and TRBJ2-7; 9 bases map to TRBD2. Trimming cost V 2 bases and J 1 base; bases outside gene matches: 3. The CDR3 extends over 15 amino acids. CDR1 and CDR2 (germline): SGHVS, FQNEAQ. Drawing the rest from reference TRBV7-8 and TRBJ2-7, the complete variable domain is GAGVSQSPRYKVAKRGQDVALRCDPISGHVSLFWYQQALGQGPEFLTYFQNEAQLDKSGLPSDRFFAERPEGSVSTLKIQRTQQEDSAVYLCASSLIAGDSYEQYFGPGTRLTVT.

About this clone: At one end, the junction sequence differs from germline, possibly due to a read error. This chain links TRBV7-7 with TRBJ2-5, with 8 bases lining up with TRBD2. Germline-derived CDR1 and CDR2 are SSHAT and FNYEAQ (reference sequence). This CDR3 region has 16 residues. CDR3 amino acids: CASSFVSGGTLETQYF. CDR3 bases: TGTGCTAGCAGCTTCGTCAGCGGGGGAACTCTTGAGACCCAGTACTTC. Filled out from reference TRBV7-7 and TRBJ2-5, the complete variable domain reads GAGVSQSPRYKVTKRGQDVTLRCDPISSHATLYWYQQALGQGPEFLTYFNYEAQPDKSGLPSDRFSAERPEGSISTLTIQRTEQRDSAMYRCASSFVSGGTLETQYFGPGTRLLVL.

This chain connects TRBV28 to TRBJ1-3, with D perhaps matching TRBD1 (5 bases). The germline gives CDR1 MDHEN, CDR2 SYDVKM. With 6 bases removed from V and 4 bases from J, the gap between germline ends came to 10 bases. There are 13 residues in the CDR3. In DNA form, the CDR3 reads TGTGCCAGCAGGACAGTGCAAGGAAACACCATATATTTT. Translated, it gives CASRTVQGNTIYF.

The chain uses TRBV5-5 and TRBJ1-1; D uncertain. The V end was cut by 0 bases, the J end by 2 bases, with 8 bases between. The germline V gene has CDR1 SGHKS and CDR2 YYEKEE (reference sequence). The CDR3 length is 14 residues. The CDR3 nucleotides read TGTGCCAGCAGCTTGGACGGTTATAACACTGAAGCTTTCTTT. Translating it yields CASSLDGYNTEAFF.

The chain recombines TRBV7-2 with TRBJ2-1, with 8 bases that match TRBD2. V dropped 0 bases and J dropped 9; count of bases not matched to a gene: 7. The germline V gene encodes CDR1 SGHTA and CDR2 FQGNSA. CDR3 length equals 15 residues. The DNA of the CDR3 is TGTGCCAGCAGCTTAGCCAGCGGGAGTGGTATTGAGCAGTTCTTC. Translated, it gives CASSLASGSGIEQFF. Drawing the rest from reference TRBV7-2 and TRBJ2-1, the complete variable domain is GAGVSQSPSNKVTEKGKDVELRCDPISGHTALYWYRQSLGQGLEFLIYFQGNSAPDKSGLPSDRFSAERTGGSVSTLTIQRTQQEDSAVYLCASSLASGSGIEQFFGPGTRLTVL.